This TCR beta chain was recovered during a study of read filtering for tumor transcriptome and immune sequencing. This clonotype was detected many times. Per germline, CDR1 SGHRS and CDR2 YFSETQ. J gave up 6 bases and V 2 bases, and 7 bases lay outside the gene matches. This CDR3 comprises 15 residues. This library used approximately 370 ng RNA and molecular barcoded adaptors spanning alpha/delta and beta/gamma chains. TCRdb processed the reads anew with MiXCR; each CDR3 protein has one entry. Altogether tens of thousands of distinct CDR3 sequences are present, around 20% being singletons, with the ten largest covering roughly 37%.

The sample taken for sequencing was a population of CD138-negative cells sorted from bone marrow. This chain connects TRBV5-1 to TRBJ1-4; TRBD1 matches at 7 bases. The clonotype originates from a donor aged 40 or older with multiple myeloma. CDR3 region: CASSLRGGEDEKLFF. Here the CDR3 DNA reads TGCGCCAGCAGCTTACGAGGGGGCGAGGATGAAAAACTGTTTTTT.